The 17 T cell receptor beta chains below all came from one sample that was sequenced in a study of radiotherapy plus CTLA-4 blockade in lung cancer. Data came from immunoSEQ multiplex PCR; TCRdb stores just in-frame clones and leaves some out. The sample lists tens of thousands of clones; 70% to 80% were seen once. This sample comprised peripheral blood, obtained from a patient treated with radiotherapy plus ipilimumab. Receptors originate from a human donor with non-small cell lung cancer whose response to radiotherapy plus ipilimumab could not be evaluated.

The chain employs TRBV9 and TRBJ1-2, with 7 nucleotides matching TRBD1. The CDR3 runs to 15 residues. The germline gives CDR1 SGDLS, CDR2 YYNGEE. Trimming took 0 bases from V and 4 from J; bases not matched to a gene: 6. CDR3: CASSVDNRGLYGYTF. The CDR3 nucleotides are TGTGCCAGCAGCGTAGACAACAGGGGTCTCTATGGCTACACCTTC.

The chain links TRBV30 to TRBJ1-6; the D is unclear. The germline gives CDR1 GTSNPN, CDR2 SVGIG (reference sequence). Deletions cut 4 bases from V and 4 bases from J, with 14 bases between. There are 15 residues in the CDR3. As DNA, the CDR3 is TGTGCCTGGACTAAAGTCCAGAGGTATAATTCACCCCTCCACTTT. Translating gives CAWTKVQRYNSPLHF.

Concerning this clone itself: Without the conserved terminal phenylalanine or tryptophan, this CDR3 likely stems from a read error. The chain links TRBV7-8 to TRBJ1-2, with D possibly being TRBD1 (6 bases). CDR1 and CDR2 (germline): SGHVS, FQNEAQ. CDR3 length equals 12 residues. V lost 5 bases, J lost 7 bases, and 11 bases lay in between. As DNA, the CDR3 is TGTGCCAGCAGCGGTTACAGGGCTGGCTACACCTCC. It encodes CASSGYRAGYTS.

This clone has just one count. The chain has TRBV5-1 and TRBJ2-7; TRBD2 matches 7 bases. This CDR3 has 14 amino acids. The ends lost 3 bases at V and 4 bases at J; junction bases unmatched: 7. Looked up from germline, CDR1 is SGHRS and CDR2 is YFSETQ. As DNA, the CDR3 is TGCGCCAGCAGCTCAAACCGCGGGGGTTACGAGCAGTACTTC. Translated, it gives CASSSNRGGYEQYF.

The chain combines TRBV30 with TRBJ1-5; D is perhaps TRBD1 (6 bases). Germline V gene data show CDR1 as GTSNPN and CDR2 as SVGIG (reference sequence). Deletions cut 4 bases from V and 4 bases from J, with 17 bases between. The CDR3 consists of 15 residues. The CDR3 sequence is CAWTRGPNRNQPQHF. CDR3 in DNA: TGTGCCTGGACCAGGGGTCCAAACCGAAATCAGCCCCAGCATTTT.

The rearrangement joins TRBV6-5 to TRBJ1-2, with 7 bases identical to TRBD1. Unmatched junction bases numbered 5, after V lost 5 bases and J lost 8 bases. This CDR3 comprises 12 residues. Germline CDR1 and CDR2: MNHEY and SVGAGI. CDR3 sequence: CASSLGGGGYTF. CDR3 DNA: TGTGCCAGCAGTCTAGGAGGGGGCGGCTACACCTTC.

The gene calls are TRBV5-1 and TRBJ2-2, with 12 bases that match TRBD2. The CDR3 extends over 16 amino acids. J was trimmed by 2 bases and V by 4 bases; bases with no gene match: 3. Germline V gives CDR1 SGHRS, CDR2 YFSETQ. The CDR3 sequence is CASSMTSGGNTGELFF. The CDR3, as DNA: TGCGCCAGCAGCATGACTAGCGGGGGAAACACCGGGGAGCTGTTTTTT.

This clone was seen only a few times. This chain connects TRBV7-3 to TRBJ1-2, with 7 bases that match TRBD1. Germline values: CDR1 SGHTA, CDR2 FQGTGA. The CDR3 runs 14 residues. Germline trimming cut 3 bases from V and 6 bases from J; bases unmatched to any gene: 7. CDR3: CASSLGVTGDGYTF. CDR3 coding DNA: TGTGCCAGCAGCTTGGGTGTTACAGGGGATGGCTACACCTTC. The full variable domain, its missing parts supplied by reference TRBV7-3 and TRBJ1-2, is GAGVSQTPSNKVTEKGKYVELRCDPISGHTALYWYRQSLGQGPEFLIYFQGTGAADDSGLPNDRFFAVRPEGSVSTLKIQRTERGDSAVYLCASSLGVTGDGYTFGSGTRLTVV.

V gene TRBV7-8 combines with J gene TRBJ2-3; no clear D gene. The germline V and J ends were trimmed by 5 bases and 5 bases, with 8 bases remaining between them. The CDR3 runs 12 residues. Germline-derived CDR1 and CDR2 are SGHVS and FQNEAQ. CDR3 in DNA: TGTGCCAGCAGCCCGTTGTTAGATACGCAGTATTTT. Protein sequence: CASSPLLDTQYF. The full variable domain, completed using reference TRBV7-8 and TRBJ2-3, is GAGVSQSPRYKVAKRGQDVALRCDPISGHVSLFWYQQALGQGPEFLTYFQNEAQLDKSGLPSDRFFAERPEGSVSTLKIQRTQQEDSAVYLCASSPLLDTQYFGPGTRLTVL.

The V call is TRBV27, the J call TRBJ2-2; 14 nucleotides match TRBD2. The CDR3 is made up of 15 amino acids. V trimming: 11 bases; J trimming: 4 bases; junction bases outside the gene matches: 6. Germline lookup yields CDR1 MNHEY and CDR2 SMNVEV (reference sequence). CDR3 region: CAGTSGGVSTGELFF. CDR3 sequence (DNA): TGTGCCGGGACTAGCGGGGGCGTTTCCACCGGGGAGCTGTTTTTT.

This clone was seen more than once but under ten times. The gene calls are TRBV30 and TRBJ1-4, with a possible D match to TRBD1 (6 bases). This CDR3 has 13 amino acids. The germline gives CDR1 GTSNPN, CDR2 SVGIG (reference sequence). Between the trimmed V and J ends, which lost 5 bases and 8 bases, there was a span of 15 bases. CDR3 in amino acids: CAWQQGMHEKLFF. The CDR3 bases are TGTGCCTGGCAACAGGGAATGCACGAAAAACTGTTTTTT.

V is TRBV9 and J is TRBJ2-7, with 10 nucleotides matching TRBD1. This CDR3 has 14 residues. With 0 bases clipped from V and 3 bases from J, the junction kept 0 bases outside the gene matches. Germline V gives CDR1 SGDLS, CDR2 YYNGEE. In DNA, the CDR3 is TGTGCCAGCAGCGTAGGGGACAGGGGCTACGAGCAGTACTTC. It specifies CASSVGDRGYEQYF.

This chain connects TRBV5-4 to TRBJ2-5; TRBD2 matches at 7 bases. Germline V gene sequence: CDR1 SGHNT, CDR2 YYREEE (reference sequence). This CDR3 has 14 residues. V gave up 0 bases and J gave up 3 bases; unmatched junction bases: 2. CDR3 nucleotides: TGTGCCAGCAGCTTGGCAGCGGGAAAAGAGACCCAGTACTTC. Its translation is CASSLAAGKETQYF.

This clone has just a few counts. The chain is built from TRBV7-9 and TRBJ1-1; TRBD1 aligns across 7 bases. The CDR3 contains 14 residues. From germline, CDR1 is SEHNR and CDR2 FQNEAQ (reference sequence). V was pared by 3 bases and J by 5 bases, with 6 bases of the junction left unmatched. The CDR3 is CASSFEGARTEAFF. The CDR3, as DNA: TGTGCCAGCAGCTTTGAGGGGGCTAGGACTGAAGCTTTCTTT.

The genes are TRBV18 and TRBJ1-1; possible D gene TRBD1, 6 bases. Trimming left V 6 bases short and J 8 bases short, with 19 bases between. This CDR3 is built from 14 residues. The germline V gene encodes CDR1 KGHSH and CDR2 LQKENI. This chain's CDR3 is CASSRAWDTREAFF. The CDR3 nucleotides are TGTGCCAGCTCCCGTGCTTGGGACACTCGGGAAGCTTTCTTT. The full variable domain, in which reference TRBV18 and TRBJ1-1 provide the parts outside the CDR3, is NAGVMQNPRHLVRRRGQEARLRCSPMKGHSHVYWYRQLPEEGLKFMVYLQKENIIDESGMPKERFSAEFPKEGPSILRIQQVVRGDSAAYFCASSRAWDTREAFFGQGTRLTVV.

The V and J genes are TRBV7-2 and TRBJ1-2; D is perhaps TRBD1 (5 bases). The CDR3 loop spans 17 amino acids. Trimming stripped 1 base from V and 6 bases from J, with 21 bases between. Germline CDR1 SGHTA, CDR2 FQGNSA. CDR3 in amino acids: CASSLVWDLGGADGYTF. DNA for the CDR3: TGTGCCAGCAGCTTAGTTTGGGACCTGGGAGGGGCGGATGGCTACACCTTC. Together with reference TRBV7-2 and TRBJ1-2, the CDR3 gives the full variable domain: GAGVSQSPSNKVTEKGKDVELRCDPISGHTALYWYRQSLGQGLEFLIYFQGNSAPDKSGLPSDRFSAERTGGSVSTLTIQRTQQEDSAVYLCASSLVWDLGGADGYTFGSGTRLTVV.

The rearrangement joins TRBV18 to TRBJ2-1; tentatively, D is TRBD1 (6 bases). CDR3 length equals 16 residues. The V and J ends lost 2 bases and 1 base respectively, with 12 bases between them. CDR1 is KGHSH, CDR2 LQKENI, per germline. CDR3: CASSPKGRGSYNEQFF. CDR3 DNA sequence: TGTGCCAGCTCACCAAAGGGCAGGGGTTCCTACAATGAGCAGTTCTTC. The variable domain in full, completed from reference TRBV18 and TRBJ2-1, reads NAGVMQNPRHLVRRRGQEARLRCSPMKGHSHVYWYRQLPEEGLKFMVYLQKENIIDESGMPKERFSAEFPKEGPSILRIQQVVRGDSAAYFCASSPKGRGSYNEQFFGPGTRLTVL.